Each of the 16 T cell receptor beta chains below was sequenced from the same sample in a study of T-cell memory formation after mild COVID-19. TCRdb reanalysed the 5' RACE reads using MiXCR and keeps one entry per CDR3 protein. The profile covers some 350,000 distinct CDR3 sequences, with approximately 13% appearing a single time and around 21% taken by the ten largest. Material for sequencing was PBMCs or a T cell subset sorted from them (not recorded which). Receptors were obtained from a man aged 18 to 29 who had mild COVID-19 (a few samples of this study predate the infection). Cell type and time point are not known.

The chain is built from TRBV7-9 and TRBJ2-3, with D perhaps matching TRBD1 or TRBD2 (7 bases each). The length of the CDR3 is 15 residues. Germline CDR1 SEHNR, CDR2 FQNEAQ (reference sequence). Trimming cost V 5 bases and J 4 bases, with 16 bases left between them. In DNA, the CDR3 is TGTGCCAGCAGCCATGGGAGGGGGCGCGCAGATACGCAGTATTTT. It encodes CASSHGRGRADTQYF.

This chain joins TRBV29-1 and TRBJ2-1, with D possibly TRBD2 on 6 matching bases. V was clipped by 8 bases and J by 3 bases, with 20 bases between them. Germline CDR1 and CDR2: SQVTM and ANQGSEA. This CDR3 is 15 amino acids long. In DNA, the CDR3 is TGCAGCATATTCCGGGGTAGCGGAGGCTACAATGAGCAGTTCTTC. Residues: CSIFRGSGGYNEQFF.

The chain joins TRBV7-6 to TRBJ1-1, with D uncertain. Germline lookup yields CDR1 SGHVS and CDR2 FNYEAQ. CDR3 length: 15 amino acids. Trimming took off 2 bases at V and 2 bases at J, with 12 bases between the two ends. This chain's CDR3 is CASSLFGKGNTEAFF. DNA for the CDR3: TGTGCCAGCAGCTTATTCGGGAAGGGCAACACTGAAGCTTTCTTT.

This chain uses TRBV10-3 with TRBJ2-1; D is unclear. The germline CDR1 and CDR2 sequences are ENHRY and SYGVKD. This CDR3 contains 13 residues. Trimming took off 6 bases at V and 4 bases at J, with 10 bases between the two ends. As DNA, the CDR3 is TGTGCCATCAGGGGTCTTAGGTACAATGAGCAGTTCTTC. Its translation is CAIRGLRYNEQFF.

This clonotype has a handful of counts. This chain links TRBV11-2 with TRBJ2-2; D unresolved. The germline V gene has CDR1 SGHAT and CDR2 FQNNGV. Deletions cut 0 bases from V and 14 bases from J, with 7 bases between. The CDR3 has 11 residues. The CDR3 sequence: CASSLERSLFF. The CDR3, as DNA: TGTGCCAGCAGCTTAGAGAGGTCCCTGTTTTTT.

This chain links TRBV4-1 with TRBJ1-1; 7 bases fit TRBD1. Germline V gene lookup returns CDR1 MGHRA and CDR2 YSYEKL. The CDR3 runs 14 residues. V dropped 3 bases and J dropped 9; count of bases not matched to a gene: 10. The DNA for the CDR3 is TGCGCCAGCAGCCAGGGTGCCGGGACAGAAAAAGCTTTCTTT. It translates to CASSQGAGTEKAFF.

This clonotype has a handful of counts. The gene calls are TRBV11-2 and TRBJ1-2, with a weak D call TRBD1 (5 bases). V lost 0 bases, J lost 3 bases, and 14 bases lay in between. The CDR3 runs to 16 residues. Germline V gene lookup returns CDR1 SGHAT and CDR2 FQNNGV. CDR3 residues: CASSLDRGGVDYGYTF. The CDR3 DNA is TGTGCCAGCAGCTTAGATCGTGGAGGGGTCGACTATGGCTACACCTTC. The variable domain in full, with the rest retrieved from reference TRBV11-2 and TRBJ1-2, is EAGVAQSPRYKIIEKRQSVAFWCNPISGHATLYWYQQILGQGPKLLIQFQNNGVVDDSQLPKDRFSAERLKGVDSTLKIQPAKLEDSAVYLCASSLDRGGVDYGYTFGSGTRLTVV.

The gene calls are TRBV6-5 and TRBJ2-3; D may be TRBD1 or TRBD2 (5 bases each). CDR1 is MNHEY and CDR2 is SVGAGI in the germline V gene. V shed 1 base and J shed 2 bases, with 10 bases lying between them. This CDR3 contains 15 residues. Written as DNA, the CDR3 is TGTGCCAGCAGTTACTACGGGGCCCACACAGATACGCAGTATTTT. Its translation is CASSYYGAHTDTQYF.

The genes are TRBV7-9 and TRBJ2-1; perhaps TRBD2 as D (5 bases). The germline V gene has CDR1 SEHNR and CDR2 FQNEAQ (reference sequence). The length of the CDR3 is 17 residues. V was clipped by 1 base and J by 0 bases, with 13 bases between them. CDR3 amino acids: CASSLVVGGGSYNEQFF. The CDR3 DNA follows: TGTGCCAGCAGCTTAGTGGTGGGCGGAGGCTCCTACAATGAGCAGTTCTTC. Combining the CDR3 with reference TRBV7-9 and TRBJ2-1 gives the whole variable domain DTGVSQNPRHKITKRGQNVTFRCDPISEHNRLYWYRQTLGQGPEFLTYFQNEAQLEKSRLLSDRFSAERPKGSFSTLEIQRTEQGDSAMYLCASSLVVGGGSYNEQFFGPGTRLTVL.

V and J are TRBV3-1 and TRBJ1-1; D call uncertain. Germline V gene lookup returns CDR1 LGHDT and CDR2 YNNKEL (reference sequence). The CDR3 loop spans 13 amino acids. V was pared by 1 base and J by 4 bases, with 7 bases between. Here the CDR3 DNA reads TGTGCCAGCAGCCAAGCCCCGGGCACTGAAGCTTTCTTT. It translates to CASSQAPGTEAFF. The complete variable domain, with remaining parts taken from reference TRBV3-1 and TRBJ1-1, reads DTAVSQTPKYLVTQMGNDKSIKCEQNLGHDTMYWYKQDSKKFLKIMFSYNNKELIINETVPNRFSPKSPDKAHLNLHINSLELGDSAVYFCASSQAPGTEAFFGQGTRLTVV.

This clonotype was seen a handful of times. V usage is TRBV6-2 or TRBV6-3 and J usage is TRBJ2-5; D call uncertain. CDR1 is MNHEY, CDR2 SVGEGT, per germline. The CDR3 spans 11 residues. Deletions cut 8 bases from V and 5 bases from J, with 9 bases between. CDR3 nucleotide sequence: TGTGCCAGCGTTTCTATGGAGACCCAGTACTTC. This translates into CASVSMETQYF.

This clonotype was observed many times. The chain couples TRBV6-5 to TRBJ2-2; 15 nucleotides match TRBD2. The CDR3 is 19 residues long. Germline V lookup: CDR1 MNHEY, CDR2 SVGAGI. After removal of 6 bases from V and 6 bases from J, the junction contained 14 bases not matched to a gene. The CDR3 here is CASRGGLAGGPYMAGELFF. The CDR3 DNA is TGTGCCAGCAGAGGCGGACTAGCGGGGGGGCCGTATATGGCCGGGGAGCTGTTTTTT.

The CDR3 loop reads CASSQAAGALKAFF. CDR3 sequence (DNA): TGTGCCAGCAGCCAAGCGGCGGGGGCCCTCAAAGCTTTCTTT. This chain uses TRBV4-2 with TRBJ1-1, with D tentatively TRBD1 (6 bases). Germline CDR1 LGHNA, CDR2 YNFKEQ. This CDR3 has 14 residues. Trimming pared 1 base from V and 9 bases from J, leaving 15 bases between.

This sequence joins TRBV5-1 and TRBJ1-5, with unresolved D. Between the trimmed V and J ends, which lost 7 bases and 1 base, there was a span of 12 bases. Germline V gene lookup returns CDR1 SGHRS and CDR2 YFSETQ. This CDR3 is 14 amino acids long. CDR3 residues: CASGPNQSNQPQHF. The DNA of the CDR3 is TGCGCCAGCGGCCCGAACCAGAGCAATCAGCCCCAGCATTTT.

This CDR3 reads CASSTTSGGHETQYF. The DNA of the CDR3 is TGCGCCAGCAGCACGACTAGCGGGGGCCACGAGACCCAGTACTTC. V and J are TRBV10-2 and TRBJ2-5; 12 bases map to TRBD2. The CDR3 length is 15 residues. Per germline, CDR1 WSHSY and CDR2 SAAADI. The J segment lost 5 bases and the V segment lost 6 bases, leaving 7 bases of the junction unmatched.

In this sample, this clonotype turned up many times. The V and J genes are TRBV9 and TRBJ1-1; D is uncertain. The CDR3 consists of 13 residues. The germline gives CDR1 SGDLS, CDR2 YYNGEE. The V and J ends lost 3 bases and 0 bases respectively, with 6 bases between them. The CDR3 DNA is TGTGCCAGCAGCGGCCAGATGAACACTGAAGCTTTCTTT. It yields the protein CASSGQMNTEAFF.